One sample yielded the 30 T cell receptor beta chains listed below, sequenced in a study of OX40 agonist ivuxolimab in advanced cancers. The table came from immunoSEQ multiplex PCR; TCRdb's copy has only in-frame clones and leaves some out. The data contain about 47,000 clones, about 83% of them singletons. Sequencing used CD4+ or CD8+ T cells sorted from blood, obtained in a trial of the OX40 agonist ivuxolimab. The receptors were gathered from an adult with an advanced solid tumor such as melanoma, head and neck, liver or kidney cancer.

The CDR3 spells CASSGGRGQGFYEQYF. CDR3 nucleotide sequence: TGTGCCAGCAGTGGAGGCAGAGGGCAGGGGTTTTACGAGCAGTACTTC. This chain uses TRBV25-1 with TRBJ2-7, with D perhaps TRBD1 (6 bases). The CDR3 runs to 16 residues. The germline V gene encodes CDR1 MGHDK and CDR2 SYGVNS. Trimming left V 4 bases short and J 4 bases short, with 20 bases between.

This clone was seen more than once but under ten times. The chain has TRBV4-3 and TRBJ1-4; 9 positions match TRBD1. After removal of 2 bases from V and 6 bases from J, the junction contained 4 bases not matched to a gene. The CDR3 runs to 15 residues. Germline V gene lookup returns CDR1 LGHNA and CDR2 YSLEER. The CDR3 loop is CASSQPGTGHEKLFF. CDR3 in DNA: TGCGCCAGCAGCCAACCCGGGACAGGGCATGAAAAACTGTTTTTT.

For the CDR3, the DNA is TGTGCCAGCAGACCCGCCGCCGGGACAGGGGGCTTTGGAGAAAAACTGTTTTTT. This codes for CASRPAAGTGGFGEKLFF. The genes are TRBV28 and TRBJ1-4; 12 bases align to TRBD1. CDR3 length equals 18 residues. V lost 6 bases to trimming and J lost 8 bases; unmatched junction nucleotides: 16. Looked up from germline, CDR1 is MDHEN and CDR2 is SYDVKM.

The chain couples TRBV19 to TRBJ2-1; 13 nucleotides align to TRBD2. The ends lost 5 bases at V and 9 bases at J; junction bases unmatched: 7. Germline loops: CDR1 LNHDA, CDR2 SQIVND (reference sequence). The CDR3 is made up of 15 amino acids. The CDR3 protein is CASSETSGRISEQFF. CDR3 in DNA: TGTGCCAGTAGTGAGACTAGCGGGAGGATTTCTGAGCAGTTCTTC. Full variable domain (outside the CDR3, taken from reference TRBV19 and TRBJ2-1): DGGITQSPKYLFRKEGQNVTLSCEQNLNHDAMYWYRQDPGQGLRLIYYSQIVNDFQKGDIAEGYSVSREKKESFPLTVTSAQKNPTAFYLCASSETSGRISEQFFGPGTRLTVL.

The genes are TRBV18 and TRBJ1-1; D ambiguous. CDR1 KGHSH and CDR2 LQKENI come from the germline V gene. V lost 2 bases and J lost 5, with 6 bases in between. This CDR3 is 12 amino acids long. CDR3 amino acids: CASSPRVTEAFF. The CDR3 DNA reads as TGTGCCAGCTCACCAAGGGTTACTGAAGCTTTCTTT. Together with reference TRBV18 and TRBJ1-1, the CDR3 gives the full variable domain: NAGVMQNPRHLVRRRGQEARLRCSPMKGHSHVYWYRQLPEEGLKFMVYLQKENIIDESGMPKERFSAEFPKEGPSILRIQQVVRGDSAAYFCASSPRVTEAFFGQGTRLTVV.

This chain's CDR3 is CASSVGQGMLSRNTEAFF. CDR3 bases: TGTGCCAGCAGCGTCGGACAGGGAATGTTGAGTAGGAACACTGAAGCTTTCTTT. The gene calls are TRBV7-9 and TRBJ1-1; TRBD1 matches at 8 bases. This CDR3 comprises 18 residues. Germline loops: CDR1 SEHNR, CDR2 FQNEAQ (reference sequence). With V trimmed by 5 bases and J by 1 base, 15 bases remained unmatched.

The chain uses TRBV4-1 and TRBJ1-2; D not resolved. CDR1 is MGHRA and CDR2 is YSYEKL in the germline V gene. The CDR3 is 18 residues long. With 0 bases removed from V and 0 bases from J, the gap between germline ends came to 17 bases. The CDR3 DNA reads as TGCGCCAGCAGCCAAGAAAGGGATTACAGTGAGCCTAACTATGGCTACACCTTC. This encodes CASSQERDYSEPNYGYTF.

The chain carries TRBV30 and TRBJ2-1; 9 nucleotides agree with TRBD2. The CDR3 is made up of 14 amino acids. The junction had 6 bases not matched to a gene; V was cut back by 0 bases and J by 9 bases. Germline lookup yields CDR1 GTSNPN and CDR2 SVGIG (reference sequence). CDR3 residues: CAWSVTLAGFEQFF. The CDR3 region has the DNA TGTGCCTGGAGTGTAACCCTAGCGGGATTTGAGCAGTTCTTC.

V is TRBV10-3 and J is TRBJ1-3; D uncertain. V was pared by 6 bases and J by 0 bases, with 3 bases between. Germline loops: CDR1 ENHRY, CDR2 SYGVKD. The CDR3 is made up of 12 amino acids. The CDR3 protein is CAIRGSGNTIYF. The DNA for the CDR3 is TGTGCCATCAGGGGCTCTGGAAACACCATATATTTT.

This chain connects TRBV6-1 to TRBJ1-1; D is uncertain. The CDR3 loop spans 12 amino acids. The V gene's germline CDR1 is MNHNS and CDR2 SASEGT. The V gene lost 8 bases and the J gene lost 3 bases, with 10 bases spanning the gap. The CDR3 sequence: CASVLRYTEAFF. Written as DNA, the CDR3 is TGTGCCAGCGTGTTAAGGTACACTGAAGCTTTCTTT.

This clone has a handful of counts. The chain employs TRBV19 and TRBJ1-3; weak D call: TRBD1 (6 bases). The CDR3 loop spans 16 amino acids. Germline V gene lookup returns CDR1 LNHDA and CDR2 SQIVND (reference sequence). Deletions cut 5 bases from V and 3 bases from J, with 17 bases between. The CDR3 DNA reads TGTGCCAGTAGTTCCTCACAGGGCCGCATTGGAAACACCATATATTTT. As protein: CASSSSQGRIGNTIYF.

The rearrangement joins TRBV27 to TRBJ2-2, with D maybe TRBD1 (5 bases). Between the trimmed V and J ends, which lost 6 bases and 5 bases, there was a span of 10 bases. The V gene's germline CDR1 is MNHEY and CDR2 SMNVEV (reference sequence). CDR3 size: 13 residues. DNA of the CDR3: TGTGCCAGCAGGCCAGGGATTACCGGGGAGCTGTTTTTT. Protein product: CASRPGITGELFF.

CDR3 protein: CASSPSGSRSYEQYF. In DNA form, the CDR3 reads TGTGCCAGCAGCCCGAGCGGGAGTAGGTCCTACGAGCAGTACTTC. The rearrangement joins TRBV7-2 to TRBJ2-7, with TRBD2 identical over 8 bases. The CDR3 has 15 residues. The germline V gene has CDR1 SGHTA and CDR2 FQGNSA. V lost 5 bases and J lost 1; bases outside the gene matches: 7.

This chain links TRBV28 with TRBJ2-5; tentatively, D is TRBD2 (6 bases). Trimming stripped 6 bases from V and 3 bases from J, with 17 bases between. The CDR3 covers 15 residues. Looked up from germline, CDR1 is MDHEN and CDR2 is SYDVKM. CDR3 sequence reads: CASRNPGTGKETQYF. The CDR3 DNA reads TGTGCCAGCAGGAACCCCGGGACTGGGAAAGAGACCCAGTACTTC.

The chain combines TRBV5-1 with TRBJ1-5; D is possibly TRBD1 (5 bases). V shed 4 bases and J shed 4 bases, with 12 bases lying between them. CDR1 is SGHRS, CDR2 YFSETQ, per germline. The CDR3 runs to 14 residues. CDR3 in DNA: TGCGCCAGCAGCCAAGGACAAGCAAATCAGCCCCAGCATTTT. The encoded protein is CASSQGQANQPQHF.

The rearrangement uses TRBV5-5 and TRBJ2-7, with D possibly TRBD1 on 5 matching bases. CDR3 length: 15 amino acids. Germline V gene data show CDR1 as SGHKS and CDR2 as YYEKEE (reference sequence). Trimming took 2 bases from V and 2 from J, leaving 14 bases between them. The CDR3 DNA follows: TGTGCCAGCAGCTTAGTTAAGGCAGGGACCTACGAGCAGTACTTC. It translates to CASSLVKAGTYEQYF. Using reference TRBV5-5 and TRBJ2-7 for the parts outside the CDR3, the full variable domain is DAGVTQSPTHLIKTRGQQVTLRCSPISGHKSVSWYQQVLGQGPQFIFQYYEKEERGRGNFPDRFSARQFPNYSSELNVNALLLGDSALYLCASSLVKAGTYEQYFGPGTRLTVT.

The chain recombines TRBV28 with TRBJ2-1, with 7 bases matching TRBD2. Looked up from germline, CDR1 is MDHEN and CDR2 is SYDVKM. The CDR3 runs 17 residues. The V and J ends lost 4 bases and 7 bases, in that order; junction bases with no gene match: 16. This CDR3 is CASSSIQGLTRKNEQFF. In DNA, the CDR3 is TGTGCCAGCAGTTCCATCCAGGGACTAACTAGAAAGAATGAGCAGTTCTTC.

The chain combines TRBV7-2 with TRBJ2-5; TRBD2 aligns across 7 bases. V dropped 1 base and J dropped 2; count of bases not matched to a gene: 4. This CDR3 comprises 15 residues. Germline loops: CDR1 SGHTA, CDR2 FQGNSA. In nucleotides, the CDR3 is TGTGCCAGCAGCTTAGTCCTAGCGGCACAAGAGACCCAGTACTTC. Translation gives CASSLVLAAQETQYF.

This clone appeared once. A much larger clone differs by one base, so this may be a read error. V is TRBV6-1 and J is TRBJ2-5, with 11 bases that match TRBD2. The end of the DNA is better explained by TRBJ2-7, so the J call may be wrong. Germline CDR1 and CDR2: MNHNS and SASEGT. CDR3 length equals 15 residues. CDR3 nucleotides: TGTGCCAGCAGTGAAGGACTAGCGGGATCCTACGAGCAGTACTTC. Amino acids: CASSEGLAGSYEQYF.

V is TRBV10-2 and J is TRBJ2-3, with D possibly matching TRBD2 (5 bases). The V end lost 8 bases, the J end lost 1 base, and 19 bases lay between the germline ends. Germline V gene data show CDR1 as WSHSY and CDR2 as SAAADI. The CDR3 runs to 16 residues. CDR3 sequence reads: CASVAAELGGTDTQYF. In DNA form, the CDR3 reads TGCGCCAGCGTGGCCGCCGAGTTGGGAGGCACAGATACGCAGTATTTT.

The chain uses TRBV5-1 and TRBJ2-5; no firm D call. The CDR3 is 15 amino acids. Trimming removed 0 bases from V and 2 bases from J, with 11 bases in between. Germline CDR1 SGHRS, CDR2 YFSETQ. The DNA of the CDR3 is TGCGCCAGCAGCTTGGCTGGACCGCGGCAAGAGACCCAGTACTTC. This translates into CASSLAGPRQETQYF.

This sequence joins TRBV7-9 and TRBJ2-2; TRBD1 is a possible D gene (6 bases). From germline, CDR1 is SEHNR and CDR2 FQNEAQ (reference sequence). The CDR3 contains 14 residues. V was shortened by 7 bases and J by 2 bases, with 11 bases between the two germline ends. DNA for the CDR3: TGTGCCAGCATCATGGACAGCAACACCGGGGAGCTGTTTTTT. Translating it yields CASIMDSNTGELFF.

The rearrangement uses TRBV27 and TRBJ2-7; D is undetermined. Germline assignment: CDR1 MNHEY and CDR2 SMNVEV (reference sequence). The CDR3 runs 13 residues. Trimming left V 4 bases short and J 3 bases short, with 10 bases between. In DNA form, the CDR3 reads TGTGCCAGCAGTTCGGACGGGCTCTACGAGCAGTACTTC. It translates to CASSSDGLYEQYF.

The rearrangement uses TRBV5-4 and TRBJ2-7; TRBD1 aligns across 9 bases. In germline, CDR1 is SGHNT, CDR2 YYREEE (reference sequence). CDR3 size: 16 residues. Unmatched junction bases numbered 12, after V lost 4 bases and J lost 4 bases. The CDR3 spells CASSPGQGRSLYEQYF. In DNA, the CDR3 is TGTGCCAGCAGCCCCGGACAGGGGAGATCTTTATACGAGCAGTACTTC.

J is TRBJ1-5 and V is TRBV28, with 9 bases aligning to TRBD1. The CDR3 is made up of 15 amino acids. Germline CDR1 is MDHEN and CDR2 is SYDVKM. The junction had 3 bases not matched to a gene; V was cut back by 2 bases and J by 4 bases. CDR3 region: CASSLAGQGNQPQHF. Here the CDR3 DNA reads TGTGCCAGCAGTTTAGCGGGACAGGGAAATCAGCCCCAGCATTTT.

J is TRBJ2-5 and V is TRBV5-4, with 7 bases lining up with TRBD2. The J call may be faulty, since TRBJ2-7 better matches the DNA end. The germline V gene has CDR1 SGHNT and CDR2 YYREEE (reference sequence). The CDR3 runs to 15 residues. The CDR3 loop reads CASSLVGGKSYEQYF. The DNA of the CDR3 is TGTGCCAGCAGCTTGGTCGGGGGGAAGTCCTACGAGCAGTACTTC.

The chain employs TRBV23-1 and TRBJ2-7; D gene ambiguous. TRBV23-1 is filed as an ORF, its function uncertain. Between the trimmed V and J ends, which lost 5 bases and 3 bases, there was a span of 11 bases. The CDR3 is 13 residues long. The CDR3 DNA reads as TGCGCCAGCAGTGGGTGGTTAGGCTACGAGCAGTACTTC. Translation: CASSGWLGYEQYF.

The chain has TRBV29-1 and TRBJ2-1, with D perhaps being TRBD1 or TRBD2 (5 bases each). Per the germline V gene, CDR1 is SQVTM and CDR2 is ANQGSEA. Between the trimmed V and J ends, which lost 0 bases and 6 bases, there was a span of 18 bases. CDR3 length: 16 residues. CDR3 bases: TGCAGCGTTGAAGATGGGCGGGTGAGAAGGGGCAATGAGCAGTTCTTC. Its protein product is CSVEDGRVRRGNEQFF.

The chain recombines TRBV28 with TRBJ2-7; D gene ambiguous. Germline loops: CDR1 MDHEN, CDR2 SYDVKM. The CDR3 extends over 12 amino acids. V was cut by 6 bases and J by 2 bases, with 8 bases left in between. In DNA, the CDR3 is TGTGCCAGCAGGACCGGGCCCTACGAGCAGTACTTC. Amino acids: CASRTGPYEQYF.

The chain carries TRBV7-2 and TRBJ2-7; no reliable D call. CDR3 length: 15 residues. CDR1 and CDR2 (germline): SGHTA, FQGNSA. V was pared by 1 base and J by 3 bases, with 13 bases between. CDR3 sequence (DNA): TGTGCCAGCAGCTTAGGACTGCACACGAACTACGAGCAGTACTTC. It yields the protein CASSLGLHTNYEQYF.